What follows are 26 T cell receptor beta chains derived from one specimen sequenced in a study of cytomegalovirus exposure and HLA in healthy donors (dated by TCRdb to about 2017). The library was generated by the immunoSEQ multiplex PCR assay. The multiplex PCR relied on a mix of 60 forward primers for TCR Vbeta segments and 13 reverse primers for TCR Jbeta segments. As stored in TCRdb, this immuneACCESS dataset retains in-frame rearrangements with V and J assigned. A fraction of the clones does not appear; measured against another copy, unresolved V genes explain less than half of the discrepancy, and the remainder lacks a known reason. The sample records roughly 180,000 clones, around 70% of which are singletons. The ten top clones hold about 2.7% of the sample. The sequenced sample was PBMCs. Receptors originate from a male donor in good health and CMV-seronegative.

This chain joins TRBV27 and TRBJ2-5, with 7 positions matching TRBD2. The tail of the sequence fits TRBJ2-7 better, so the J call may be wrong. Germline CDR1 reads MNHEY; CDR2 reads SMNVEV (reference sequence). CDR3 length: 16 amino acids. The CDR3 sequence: CASSPRAGVGAYEQYF. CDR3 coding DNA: TGTGCCAGCAGCCCCAGGGCGGGAGTAGGGGCCTACGAGCAGTACTTC.

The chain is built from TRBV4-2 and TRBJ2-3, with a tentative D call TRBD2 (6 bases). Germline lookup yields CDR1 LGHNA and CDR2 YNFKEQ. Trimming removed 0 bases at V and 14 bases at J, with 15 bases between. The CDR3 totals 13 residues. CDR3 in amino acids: CASSQDRRGPRYF. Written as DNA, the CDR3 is TGTGCCAGCAGCCAAGATCGGAGGGGACCTCGGTATTTT.

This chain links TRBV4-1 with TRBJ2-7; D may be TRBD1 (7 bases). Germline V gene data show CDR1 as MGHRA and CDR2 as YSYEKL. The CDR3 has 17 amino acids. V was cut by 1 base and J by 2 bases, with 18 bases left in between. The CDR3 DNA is TGCGCCAGCAGCCAAGGGGTCGACAGGGAGGTGCCCTACGAGCAGTACTTC. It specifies CASSQGVDREVPYEQYF.

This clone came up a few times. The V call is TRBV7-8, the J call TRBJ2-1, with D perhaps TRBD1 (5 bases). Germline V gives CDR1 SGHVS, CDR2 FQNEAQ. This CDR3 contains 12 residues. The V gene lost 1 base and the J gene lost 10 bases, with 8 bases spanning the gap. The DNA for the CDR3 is TGTGCCAGCAGCTTAGGGGGCAGGGAGCAGTTCTTC. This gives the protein CASSLGGREQFF.

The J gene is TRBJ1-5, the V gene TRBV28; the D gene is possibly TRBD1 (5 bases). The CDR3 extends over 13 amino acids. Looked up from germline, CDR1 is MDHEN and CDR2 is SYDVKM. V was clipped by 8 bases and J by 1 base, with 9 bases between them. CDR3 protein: CASRGGSNQPQHF. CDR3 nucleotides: TGTGCCAGCCGGGGGGGGAGCAATCAGCCCCAGCATTTT.

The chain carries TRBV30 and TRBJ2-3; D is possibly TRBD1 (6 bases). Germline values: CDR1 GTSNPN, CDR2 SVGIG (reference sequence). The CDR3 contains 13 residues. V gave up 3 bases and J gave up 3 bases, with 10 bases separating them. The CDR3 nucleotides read TGTGCCTGGAGGGAAAGGGGGACAGATACGCAGTATTTT. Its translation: CAWRERGTDTQYF.

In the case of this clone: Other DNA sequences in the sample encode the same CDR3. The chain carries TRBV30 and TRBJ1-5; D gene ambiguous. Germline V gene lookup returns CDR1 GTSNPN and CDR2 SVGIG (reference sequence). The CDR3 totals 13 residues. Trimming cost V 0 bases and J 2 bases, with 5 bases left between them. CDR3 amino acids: CAWSVGGNQPQHF. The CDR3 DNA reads TGTGCCTGGAGTGTCGGTGGCAATCAGCCCCAGCATTTT.

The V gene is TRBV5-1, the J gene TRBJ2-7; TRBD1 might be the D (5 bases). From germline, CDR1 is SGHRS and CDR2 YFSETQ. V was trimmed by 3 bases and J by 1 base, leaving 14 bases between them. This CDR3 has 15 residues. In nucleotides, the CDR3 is TGCGCCAGCAGCTCAGGACACACTACGTCCTACGAGCAGTACTTC. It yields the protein CASSSGHTTSYEQYF.

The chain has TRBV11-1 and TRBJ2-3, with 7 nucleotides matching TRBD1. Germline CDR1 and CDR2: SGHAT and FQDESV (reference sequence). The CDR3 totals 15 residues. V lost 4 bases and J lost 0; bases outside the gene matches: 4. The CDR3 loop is CASSSTGLSTDTQYF. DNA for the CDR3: TGTGCCAGCAGCTCGACAGGGCTGAGCACAGATACGCAGTATTTT.

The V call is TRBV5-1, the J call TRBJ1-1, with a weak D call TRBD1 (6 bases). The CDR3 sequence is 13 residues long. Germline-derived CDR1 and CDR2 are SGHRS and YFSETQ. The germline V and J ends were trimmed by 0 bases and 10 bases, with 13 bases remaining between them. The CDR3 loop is CASSLEVDRAAFF. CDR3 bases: TGCGCCAGCAGCTTGGAGGTGGACAGAGCAGCTTTCTTT.

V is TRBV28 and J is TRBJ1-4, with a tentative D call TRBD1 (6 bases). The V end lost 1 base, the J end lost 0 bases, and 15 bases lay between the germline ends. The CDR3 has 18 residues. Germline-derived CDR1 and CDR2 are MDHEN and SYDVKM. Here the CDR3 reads CASSLLGQGSPTNEKLFF. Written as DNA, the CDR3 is TGTGCCAGCAGTTTATTAGGCCAGGGGAGTCCAACTAATGAAAAACTGTTTTTT.

Here the CDR3 DNA reads TGTGCCAGCAGTGAGGGCACAGGGGGGCTCTCCTATAATTCACCCCTCCACTTT. Protein sequence: CASSEGTGGLSYNSPLHF. This chain uses TRBV6-1 with TRBJ1-6; 8 positions match TRBD1. Looked up from germline, CDR1 is MNHNS and CDR2 is SASEGT. The CDR3 sequence is 18 residues long. With V trimmed by 3 bases and J by 0 bases, 7 bases remained unmatched.

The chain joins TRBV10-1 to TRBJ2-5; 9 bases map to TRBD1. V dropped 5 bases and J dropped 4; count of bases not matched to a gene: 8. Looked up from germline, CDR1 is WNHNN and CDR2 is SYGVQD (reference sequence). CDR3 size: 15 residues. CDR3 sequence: CASSSGQGSGETQYF. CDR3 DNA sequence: TGCGCCAGCAGTTCTGGACAGGGGTCGGGAGAGACCCAGTACTTC.

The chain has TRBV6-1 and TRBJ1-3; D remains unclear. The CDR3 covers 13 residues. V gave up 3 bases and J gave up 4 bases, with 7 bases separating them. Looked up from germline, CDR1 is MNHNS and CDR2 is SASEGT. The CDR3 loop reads CASSERAGNTIYF. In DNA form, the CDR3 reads TGTGCCAGCAGTGAGAGGGCAGGAAACACCATATATTTT.

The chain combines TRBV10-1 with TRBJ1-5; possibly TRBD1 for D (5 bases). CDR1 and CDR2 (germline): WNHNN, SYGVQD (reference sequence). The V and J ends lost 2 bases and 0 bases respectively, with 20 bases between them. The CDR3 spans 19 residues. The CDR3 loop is CASSEGPGHRRLSNQPQHF. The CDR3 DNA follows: TGCGCCAGCAGTGAGGGCCCCGGACACCGAAGACTTAGCAATCAGCCCCAGCATTTT.

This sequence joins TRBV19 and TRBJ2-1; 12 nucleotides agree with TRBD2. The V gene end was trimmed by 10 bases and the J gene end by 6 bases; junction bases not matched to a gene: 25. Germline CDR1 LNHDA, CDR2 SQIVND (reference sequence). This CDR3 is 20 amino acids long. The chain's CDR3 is CATPTLGLAGGTRRVNEQFF. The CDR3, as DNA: TGTGCCACCCCAACCTTGGGACTAGCGGGCGGAACCAGACGCGTCAATGAGCAGTTCTTC.

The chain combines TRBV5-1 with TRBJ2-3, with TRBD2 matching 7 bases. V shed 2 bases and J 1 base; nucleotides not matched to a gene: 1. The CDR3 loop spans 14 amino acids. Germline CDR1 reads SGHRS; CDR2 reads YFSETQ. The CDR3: CASSLTSGTDTQYF. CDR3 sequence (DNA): TGCGCCAGCAGCTTAACTAGCGGCACAGATACGCAGTATTTT. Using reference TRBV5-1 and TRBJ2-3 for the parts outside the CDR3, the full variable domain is KAGVTQTPRYLIKTRGQQVTLSCSPISGHRSVSWYQQTPGQGLQFLFEYFSETQRNKGNFPGRFSGRQFSNSRSEMNVSTLELGDSALYLCASSLTSGTDTQYFGPGTRLTVL.

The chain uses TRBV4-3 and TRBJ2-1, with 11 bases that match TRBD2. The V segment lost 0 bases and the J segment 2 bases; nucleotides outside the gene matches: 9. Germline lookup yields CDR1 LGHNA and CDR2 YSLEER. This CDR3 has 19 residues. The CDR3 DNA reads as TGCGCCAGCAGCCAAGACGCCTCGGTAGCGGGAGGGACCTACAATGAGCAGTTCTTC. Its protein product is CASSQDASVAGGTYNEQFF.

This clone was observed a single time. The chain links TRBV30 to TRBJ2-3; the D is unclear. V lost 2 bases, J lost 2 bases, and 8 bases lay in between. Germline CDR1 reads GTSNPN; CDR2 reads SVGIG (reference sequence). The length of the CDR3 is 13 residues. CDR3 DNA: TGTGCCTGGAGTCTCACTTCCACAGATACGCAGTATTTT. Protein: CAWSLTSTDTQYF.

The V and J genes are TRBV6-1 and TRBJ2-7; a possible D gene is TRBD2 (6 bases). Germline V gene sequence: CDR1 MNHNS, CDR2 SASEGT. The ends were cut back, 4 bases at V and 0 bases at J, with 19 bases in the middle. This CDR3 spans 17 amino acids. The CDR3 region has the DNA TGTGCCAGCAGTGCTAGAGTCAGTAGCGGACTCTCCTACGAGCAGTACTTC. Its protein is CASSARVSSGLSYEQYF.

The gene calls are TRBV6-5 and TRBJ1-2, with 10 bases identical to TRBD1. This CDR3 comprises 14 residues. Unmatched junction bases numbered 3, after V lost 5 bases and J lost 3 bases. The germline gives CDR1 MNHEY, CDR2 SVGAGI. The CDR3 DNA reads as TGTGCCAGCAGTGCCGGACAGGGGGACTATGGCTACACCTTC. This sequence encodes CASSAGQGDYGYTF.

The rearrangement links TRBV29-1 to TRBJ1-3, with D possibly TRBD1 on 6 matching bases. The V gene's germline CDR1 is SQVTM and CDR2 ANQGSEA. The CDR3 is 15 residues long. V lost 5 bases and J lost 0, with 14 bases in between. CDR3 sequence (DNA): TGCAGCGTTAGCCTCCACAGGGACTCTGGAAACACCATATATTTT. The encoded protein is CSVSLHRDSGNTIYF.

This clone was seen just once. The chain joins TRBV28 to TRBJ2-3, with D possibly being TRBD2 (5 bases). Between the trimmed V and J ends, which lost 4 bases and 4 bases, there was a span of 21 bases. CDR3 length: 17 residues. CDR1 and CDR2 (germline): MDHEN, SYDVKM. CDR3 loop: CASSSPLTRGWADTQYF. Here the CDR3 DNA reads TGTGCCAGCAGTTCACCCCTCACCCGGGGATGGGCAGATACGCAGTATTTT. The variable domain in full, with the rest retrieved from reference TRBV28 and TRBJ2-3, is DVKVTQSSRYLVKRTGEKVFLECVQDMDHENMFWYRQDPGLGLRLIYFSYDVKMKEKGDIPEGYSVSREKKERFSLILESASTNQTSMYLCASSSPLTRGWADTQYFGPGTRLTVL.

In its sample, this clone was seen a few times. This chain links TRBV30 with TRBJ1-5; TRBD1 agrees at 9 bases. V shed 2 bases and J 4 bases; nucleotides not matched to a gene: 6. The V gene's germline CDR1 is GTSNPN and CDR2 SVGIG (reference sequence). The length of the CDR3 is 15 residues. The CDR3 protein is CAWSHRTGANQPQHF. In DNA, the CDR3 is TGTGCCTGGAGTCACCGGACAGGGGCAAATCAGCCCCAGCATTTT.

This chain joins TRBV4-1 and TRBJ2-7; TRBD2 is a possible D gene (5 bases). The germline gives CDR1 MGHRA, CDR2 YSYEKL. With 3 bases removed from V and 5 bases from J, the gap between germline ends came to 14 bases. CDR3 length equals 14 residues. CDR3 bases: TGCGCCAGCAGCCAGCCCCGGGGTCGAGACGAGCAGTACTTC. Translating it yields CASSQPRGRDEQYF.

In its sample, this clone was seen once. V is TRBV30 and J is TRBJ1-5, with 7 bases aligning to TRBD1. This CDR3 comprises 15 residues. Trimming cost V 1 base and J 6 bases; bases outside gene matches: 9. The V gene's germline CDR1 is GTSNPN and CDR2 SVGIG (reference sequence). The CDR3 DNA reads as TGTGCCTGGAGTGCCGGGACAGTATCTTCTCAGCCCCAGCATTTT. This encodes CAWSAGTVSSQPQHF.